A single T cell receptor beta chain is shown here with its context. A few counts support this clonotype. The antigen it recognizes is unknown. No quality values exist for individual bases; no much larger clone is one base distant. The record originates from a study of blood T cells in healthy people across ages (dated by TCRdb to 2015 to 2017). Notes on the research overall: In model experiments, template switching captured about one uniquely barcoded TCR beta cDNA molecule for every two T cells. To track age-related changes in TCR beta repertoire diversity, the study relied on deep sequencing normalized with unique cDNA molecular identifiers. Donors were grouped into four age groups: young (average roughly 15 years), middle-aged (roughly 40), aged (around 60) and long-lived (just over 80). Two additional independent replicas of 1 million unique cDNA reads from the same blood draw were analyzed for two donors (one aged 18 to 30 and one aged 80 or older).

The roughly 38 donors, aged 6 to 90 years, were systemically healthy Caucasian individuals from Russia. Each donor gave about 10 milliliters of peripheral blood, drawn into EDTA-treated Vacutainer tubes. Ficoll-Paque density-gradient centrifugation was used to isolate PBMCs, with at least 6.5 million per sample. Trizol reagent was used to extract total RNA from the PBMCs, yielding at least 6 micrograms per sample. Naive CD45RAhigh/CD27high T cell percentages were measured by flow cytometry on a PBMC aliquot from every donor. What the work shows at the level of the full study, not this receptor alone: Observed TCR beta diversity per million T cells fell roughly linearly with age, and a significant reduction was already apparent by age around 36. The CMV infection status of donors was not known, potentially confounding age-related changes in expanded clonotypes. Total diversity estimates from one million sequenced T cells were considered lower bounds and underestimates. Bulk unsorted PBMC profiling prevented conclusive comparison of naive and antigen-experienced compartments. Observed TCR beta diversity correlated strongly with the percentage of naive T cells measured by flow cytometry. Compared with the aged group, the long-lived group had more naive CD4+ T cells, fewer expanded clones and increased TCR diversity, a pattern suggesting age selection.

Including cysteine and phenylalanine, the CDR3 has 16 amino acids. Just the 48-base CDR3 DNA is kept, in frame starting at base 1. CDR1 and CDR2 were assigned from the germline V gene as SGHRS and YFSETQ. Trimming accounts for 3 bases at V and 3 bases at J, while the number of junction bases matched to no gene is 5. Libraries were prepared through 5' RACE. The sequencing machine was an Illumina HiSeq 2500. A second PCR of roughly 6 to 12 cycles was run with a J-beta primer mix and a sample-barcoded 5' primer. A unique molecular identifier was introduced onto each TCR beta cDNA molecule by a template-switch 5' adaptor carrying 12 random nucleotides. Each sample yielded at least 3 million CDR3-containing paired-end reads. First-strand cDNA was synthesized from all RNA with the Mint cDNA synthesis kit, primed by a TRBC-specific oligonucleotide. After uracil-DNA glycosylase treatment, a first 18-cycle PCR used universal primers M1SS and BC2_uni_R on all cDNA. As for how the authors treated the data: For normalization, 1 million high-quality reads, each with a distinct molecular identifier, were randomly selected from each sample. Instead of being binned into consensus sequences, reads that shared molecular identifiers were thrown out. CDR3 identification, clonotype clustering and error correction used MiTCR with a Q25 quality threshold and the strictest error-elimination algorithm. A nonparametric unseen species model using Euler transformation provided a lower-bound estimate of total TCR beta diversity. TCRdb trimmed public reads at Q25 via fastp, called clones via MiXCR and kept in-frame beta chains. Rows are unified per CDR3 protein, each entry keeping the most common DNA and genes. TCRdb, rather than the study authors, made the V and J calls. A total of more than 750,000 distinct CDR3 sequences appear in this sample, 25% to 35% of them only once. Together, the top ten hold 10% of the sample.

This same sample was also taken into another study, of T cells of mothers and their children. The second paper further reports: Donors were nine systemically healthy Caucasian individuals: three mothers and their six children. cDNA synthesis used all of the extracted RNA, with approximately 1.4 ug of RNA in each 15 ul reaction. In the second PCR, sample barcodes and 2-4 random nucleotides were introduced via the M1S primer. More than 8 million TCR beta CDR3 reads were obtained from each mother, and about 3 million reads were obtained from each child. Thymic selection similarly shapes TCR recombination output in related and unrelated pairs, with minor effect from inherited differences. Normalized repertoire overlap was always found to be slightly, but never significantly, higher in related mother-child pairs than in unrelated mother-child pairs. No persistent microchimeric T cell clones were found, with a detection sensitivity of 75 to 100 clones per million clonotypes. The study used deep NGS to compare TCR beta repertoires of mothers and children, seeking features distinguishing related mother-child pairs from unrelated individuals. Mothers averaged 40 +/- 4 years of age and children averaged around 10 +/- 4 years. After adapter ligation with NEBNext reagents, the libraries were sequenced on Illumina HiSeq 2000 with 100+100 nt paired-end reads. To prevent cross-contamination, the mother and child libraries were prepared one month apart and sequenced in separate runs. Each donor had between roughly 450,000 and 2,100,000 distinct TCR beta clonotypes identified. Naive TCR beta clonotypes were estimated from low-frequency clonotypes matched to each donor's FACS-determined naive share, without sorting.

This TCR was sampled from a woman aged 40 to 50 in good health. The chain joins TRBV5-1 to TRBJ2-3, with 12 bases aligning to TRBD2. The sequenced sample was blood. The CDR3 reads CASSWRGLAGTDTQYF. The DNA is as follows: TGCGCCAGCAGCTGGAGAGGACTAGCGGGGACAGATACGCAGTATTTT.